The clone carrying this T cell receptor beta chain was observed a handful of times. The antigen is undetermined. The CDR3 sequence is 18 residues long. Germline CDR1 is SGHDN and CDR2 is FVKESK. The V end lost 0 bases, the J end lost 0 bases, and 17 bases lay between the germline ends. The data derive from a study of cytomegalovirus exposure and HLA in healthy donors. Primers included in the PCR were 60 Vbeta and 13 Jbeta primers. Some clones are missing from TCRdb's copy, which holds only in-frame ones; the method was immunoSEQ multiplex PCR. This table holds around 100,000 clones, 65% to 75% found once. The study's findings and limits: Accurate predictions that matched the HLA-A and HLA-B alleles of most subjects were reportedly made from TCR beta sequences. Several V segments, TRBV6-2 and TRBV6-3 among them, could not be told apart and were dropped. The majority of CMV-associated TCR beta chains were reported as apparently HLA-restricted in a later analysis.

The source is a man aged 25 to 45 in good health and CMV-seropositive. J is TRBJ2-5 and V is TRBV14; tentative D call: TRBD1 (6 bases). Source material: PBMCs. The CDR3 nucleotides read TGTGCCAGCAGCCAAGATCAAGTCGGAGACAGGAACCAAGAGACCCAGTACTTC. Its translation is CASSQDQVGDRNQETQYF.